These 27 T cell receptor beta chains originate from one sample sequenced in a study of T cells in Graves' hyperthyroidism and ophthalmopathy. Using RNA transcripts as the source, TCR beta CDR3 regions were amplified. HTBI primers were the set used in a first-round RT-PCR of the TCR CDR3. TCRdb redid the calling of the multiplex PCR reads with MiXCR, one entry per CDR3 protein. The data hold fewer than 200,000 distinct CDR3 sequences, with approximately 15% observed a single time. The sequencing sample was made of blood. These TCRs come from a woman in her forties or fifties with Graves' hyperthyroidism.

This clonotype has just a few counts. With a much larger clone just one base away, this may be a read error. Since the CDR3 does not end with the conserved phenylalanine or tryptophan, this likely comes from a read error. V usage is TRBV12-5 and J usage is TRBJ1-1; D unresolved. This CDR3 has 15 amino acids. CDR1 LGHNT and CDR2 FRNRAP come from the germline V gene. V lost 7 bases and J lost 3, with 18 bases in between. The DNA of the CDR3 is TGTGCTAGTGCCTCCTGGGTGGCGGGAGACACTGAAGCTTTCCTT. Translated, it gives CASASWVAGDTEAFL.

This clonotype showed up many times. The chain couples TRBV19 to TRBJ1-1; D is unresolved. Germline V gives CDR1 LNHDA, CDR2 SQIVND (reference sequence). With 7 bases removed from V and 0 bases from J, the gap between germline ends came to 9 bases. This CDR3 is built from 13 residues. The CDR3 region is CASKGGMNTEAFF. CDR3 DNA sequence: TGTGCCAGTAAAGGCGGAATGAACACTGAAGCTTTCTTT.

This clonotype was observed at least ten times. The chain is built from TRBV7-9 and TRBJ2-7; D might be TRBD2 (5 bases). The CDR3 spans 11 residues. The ends were cut back, 4 bases at V and 11 bases at J, with 12 bases in the middle. Germline loops: CDR1 SEHNR, CDR2 FQNEAQ (reference sequence). CDR3 amino acids: CASSSDYGEYF. The DNA for the CDR3 is TGTGCCAGCAGCTCCGACTACGGAGAGTACTTC.

The chain carries TRBV5-1 and TRBJ1-1; 7 bases align to TRBD1. This CDR3 is 15 amino acids long. The germline V gene has CDR1 SGHRS and CDR2 YFSETQ. Trimming took 4 bases from V and 5 from J; bases not matched to a gene: 11. CDR3 in amino acids: CASSRGDRSRTEAFF. CDR3 DNA sequence: TGCGCCAGCAGCAGGGGGGACAGATCGAGGACTGAAGCTTTCTTT.

The V call is TRBV19, the J call TRBJ2-7; TRBD2 might be the D (5 bases). The CDR3 contains 13 residues. The germline V and J ends were trimmed by 8 bases and 2 bases, with 13 bases remaining between them. Per germline, CDR1 LNHDA and CDR2 SQIVND (reference sequence). The CDR3 DNA reads TGTGCCAGTGCACCTAGCAGGACCTACGAGCAGTACTTC. This encodes CASAPSRTYEQYF.

This clonotype showed up many times. The chain employs TRBV2 and TRBJ2-5; D is unclear. CDR1 and CDR2 from the germline V gene are SNHLY and FYNNEI. There are 13 residues in the CDR3. Trimming left V 4 bases short and J 2 bases short, with 8 bases between. In DNA form, the CDR3 reads TGTGCCAGCAGTGGCTCCGGTCAAGAGACCCAGTACTTC. Residues: CASSGSGQETQYF.

This clonotype showed up many times. A much larger clonotype is one base distant, so this may be a read error. The CDR3 does not close with the conserved phenylalanine or tryptophan, likely indicating a read error. J is TRBJ1-2 and V is TRBV5-1; the match to TRBD1 covers 8 bases. The CDR3 totals 14 residues. Trimming took 4 bases from V and 5 from J; bases not matched to a gene: 7. Germline loops: CDR1 SGHRS, CDR2 YFSETQ. CDR3 protein: CASSTGQAQYGYTL. The CDR3 DNA follows: TGCGCCAGCAGCACGGGACAGGCGCAGTATGGCTACACCCTC.

This clonotype was recorded at least ten times. The chain has TRBV7-9 and TRBJ2-1; no clear D gene. The CDR3 is 11 residues long. Deletions cut 3 bases from V and 8 bases from J, with 5 bases between. CDR1 SEHNR and CDR2 FQNEAQ come from the germline V gene (reference sequence). CDR3 protein: CASSFDYEQFF. CDR3 sequence (DNA): TGTGCCAGCAGCTTCGACTATGAGCAGTTCTTC.

This clonotype was observed at least ten times. V gene TRBV10-3 combines with J gene TRBJ1-6; D is unclear. Germline CDR1 and CDR2: ENHRY and SYGVKD. The ends were cut back, 3 bases at V and 8 bases at J, with 14 bases in the middle. The CDR3 loop spans 15 amino acids. CDR3 DNA sequence: TGTGCCATCAGTGAACCAGCCTACCAAGATTCACCCCTCCACTTT. Its protein product is CAISEPAYQDSPLHF.

V is TRBV6-1 and J is TRBJ1-3; D gene uncertain. V lost 4 bases and J lost 1, with 8 bases in between. Germline V gene sequence: CDR1 MNHNS, CDR2 SASEGT. CDR3 size: 14 residues. The CDR3 coding sequence is TGTGCCAGCAGTGCCGAGGTTTCTGGAAACACCATATATTTT. Its translation: CASSAEVSGNTIYF.

This clonotype has just one count. The V and J genes are TRBV12-3 or TRBV12-4 and TRBJ2-5; D is perhaps TRBD2 (7 bases). The CDR3 runs 14 residues. The V end was cut by 6 bases, the J end by 5 bases, with 16 bases between. CDR3 DNA sequence: TGTGCCAGCAGGCAGGGCGGGGGCGCGGAGACCCAGTACTTC. Its protein is CASRQGGGAETQYF.

At least ten counts were recorded for this clonotype. The CDR3 DNA follows: TGTGCCAGCAGCCAAGATCGCAGGGGATACTATGGCTACACCTTC. Translating it yields CASSQDRRGYYGYTF. The rearrangement uses TRBV3-1 and TRBJ1-2; tentative D call: TRBD1 (6 bases). CDR1 is LGHDT, CDR2 YNNKEL, per germline (reference sequence). The CDR3 totals 15 residues. V dropped 0 bases and J dropped 3 bases, with 11 bases sitting between them.

This clonotype was observed many times. The chain joins TRBV18 to TRBJ1-5, with D unclear. Germline CDR1 and CDR2: KGHSH and LQKENI. The length of the CDR3 is 14 residues. V was pared by 2 bases and J by 5 bases, with 10 bases between. The CDR3 here is CASSPGLQDQPQHF. The CDR3 coding sequence is TGTGCCAGCTCACCAGGTTTACAAGATCAGCCCCAGCATTTT. Looking up the rest from reference TRBV18 and TRBJ1-5 gives the full variable domain: NAGVMQNPRHLVRRRGQEARLRCSPMKGHSHVYWYRQLPEEGLKFMVYLQKENIIDESGMPKERFSAEFPKEGPSILRIQQVVRGDSAAYFCASSPGLQDQPQHFGDGTRLSIL.

This clonotype was counted many times. This chain uses TRBV20-1 with TRBJ2-4; D is undetermined. This CDR3 region has 12 residues. Trimming pared 7 bases from V and 0 bases from J, leaving 7 bases between. The germline CDR1 and CDR2 sequences are DFQATT and SNEGSKA (reference sequence). The CDR3 sequence is CSVGLAKNIQYF. In nucleotides, the CDR3 is TGCAGTGTAGGGCTAGCCAAAAACATTCAGTACTTC.

There are many counts of this clonotype. The CDR3 here is CASSVETDTQYF. The CDR3 DNA is TGTGCCAGCAGCGTAGAAACAGATACGCAGTATTTT. V and J are TRBV9 and TRBJ2-3; unclear D gene. Germline CDR1 SGDLS, CDR2 YYNGEE. Deletions cut 0 bases from V and 3 bases from J, with 2 bases between. This CDR3 contains 12 residues.

This clonotype was seen at least ten times. The chain is built from TRBV6-1 and TRBJ1-3; weak D call: TRBD1 (5 bases). Germline CDR1 is MNHNS and CDR2 is SASEGT. V lost 6 bases, J lost 2 bases, and 17 bases lay in between. The CDR3 runs to 16 residues. The CDR3 DNA reads as TGTGCCAGCAGCCCTGAGGGGCGGTGGACTGGAAACACCATATATTTT. Its protein product is CASSPEGRWTGNTIYF.

This clonotype came up many times. The CDR3 spells CATVESNTEAFF. As DNA, the CDR3 is TGTGCCACAGTGGAGTCGAACACTGAAGCTTTCTTT. This chain connects TRBV7-9 to TRBJ1-1; no firm D call. V was cut by 10 bases and J by 1 base, with 10 bases left in between. The V gene's germline CDR1 is SEHNR and CDR2 FQNEAQ (reference sequence). The CDR3 extends over 12 amino acids.

The sample holds many counts of this clonotype. The chain recombines TRBV9 with TRBJ2-5; D assignment may be TRBD1 or TRBD2 (5 bases each). This CDR3 is 15 amino acids long. CDR1 is SGDLS, CDR2 YYNGEE, per germline. The V gene lost 0 bases and the J gene lost 0 bases, with 9 bases spanning the gap. This chain's CDR3 is CASSVGGRYQETQYF. CDR3 DNA: TGTGCCAGCAGCGTAGGGGGACGATACCAAGAGACCCAGTACTTC.

This chain joins TRBV14 and TRBJ1-2, with TRBD1 identical over 7 bases. With 4 bases clipped from V and 7 bases from J, the junction kept 9 bases outside the gene matches. CDR1 is SGHDN, CDR2 FVKESK, per germline. CDR3 length: 14 residues. The CDR3 loop is CASSLGQPRSGYTF. In DNA form, the CDR3 reads TGTGCCAGCAGCCTGGGACAGCCCAGAAGTGGCTACACCTTC.

The chain employs TRBV6-1 and TRBJ1-2; D gene unclear. The germline V gene encodes CDR1 MNHNS and CDR2 SASEGT. The CDR3 runs to 9 residues. This CDR3 reads CAVTLGYTF. In DNA, the CDR3 is TGTGCGGTAACCCTCGGCTACACCTTC.

This chain uses TRBV4-2 with TRBJ1-2, with unresolved D. V was clipped by 1 base and J by 4 bases, with 13 bases between them. From germline, CDR1 is LGHNA and CDR2 YNFKEQ. This CDR3 contains 15 residues. Here the CDR3 reads CASSQVLTETYGYTF. CDR3 nucleotides: TGTGCCAGCAGCCAAGTGCTAACTGAGACCTATGGCTACACCTTC.

The chain employs TRBV7-9 and TRBJ1-2, with D possibly being TRBD1 (6 bases). The CDR3 runs to 15 residues. Trimming took 4 bases from V and 2 from J, leaving 14 bases between them. CDR1 SEHNR and CDR2 FQNEAQ come from the germline V gene (reference sequence). CDR3 DNA sequence: TGTGCCAGCAGCTATAGCACAGGGTCGAACTATGGCTACACCTTC. This gives the protein CASSYSTGSNYGYTF.

This clonotype was seen at least ten times. The V gene is TRBV12-3 or TRBV12-4, the J gene TRBJ2-5; TRBD2 agrees at 10 bases. J gave up 5 bases and V 5 bases, and 5 bases lay outside the gene matches. The CDR3 is 14 residues long. The CDR3 reads CASSSGGAGETQYF. Written as DNA, the CDR3 is TGTGCCAGCAGTAGCGGGGGGGCCGGGGAGACCCAGTACTTC.

This clonotype has at least ten counts. The V gene is TRBV7-9, the J gene TRBJ2-3, with D maybe TRBD2 (6 bases). Looked up from germline, CDR1 is SEHNR and CDR2 is FQNEAQ (reference sequence). V shed 4 bases and J shed 2 bases, with 16 bases lying between them. The CDR3 consists of 16 residues. The CDR3 nucleotides read TGTGCCAGCAGCTCAGCGAGCGGGCCGGTCACAGATACGCAGTATTTT. Its translation: CASSSASGPVTDTQYF.

This clonotype was observed at least ten times. The rearrangement uses TRBV11-2 and TRBJ2-2; D is unclear. Trimming cost V 6 bases and J 1 base, with 6 bases left between them. Looked up from germline, CDR1 is SGHAT and CDR2 is FQNNGV. The CDR3 is 13 amino acids. The CDR3 region is CASSSQNTGELFF. DNA for the CDR3: TGTGCCAGCAGTTCTCAGAACACCGGGGAGCTGTTTTTT.

This clonotype was observed many times. The chain combines TRBV6-2 or TRBV6-3 with TRBJ2-2, with TRBD1 matching 11 bases. The V gene end was trimmed by 7 bases and the J gene end by 5 bases; junction bases not matched to a gene: 15. CDR1 MNHEY and CDR2 SVGEGT come from the germline V gene. The length of the CDR3 is 18 residues. DNA for the CDR3: TGTGCCAGCACCGGATGGTCCGGGACAGGGGGTTGGACCGGGGAGCTGTTTTTT. Translated, it gives CASTGWSGTGGWTGELFF.

This clonotype has only a few counts. A much larger clone sits a single nucleotide away, making a read error possible. The chain uses TRBV28 and TRBJ1-1, with D possibly matching TRBD1 (5 bases). The CDR3 contains 11 residues. V gave up 5 bases and J gave up 12 bases, with 13 bases separating them. Germline CDR1 reads MDHEN; CDR2 reads SYDVKM. As DNA, the CDR3 is TGTGCCAGCAGTCTCGGAAAGGGACCTTTCTTT. It translates to CASSLGKGPFF.